This is a list of T cell receptor beta chains from one sample in a study of control samples from healthy donors and cancer patients. Repertoires were generated with immunoSEQ multiplex PCR, while TCRdb's copy carries only in-frame clones and drops some. The sample has 63,000 or so clones, under 90% seen once. Sequenced: blood. The receptors originated from a middle-aged man in good health. Both conserved end residues are part of each CDR3. Fields, in order: CDR3 DNA, CDR3 protein, V gene, CDR3 length, D gene, J gene, clone size. The D gene is left open where the match is weak. Clone size is not always given. Where it is, it says once, few, many or a class for expanded clones.

CDR3 DNA: TGTGCCAGCAGTTACATGGGGACTAATGAAAAACTGTTTTTT; CDR3 protein: CASSYMGTNEKLFF; V gene: TRBV6-2/TRBV6-3; CDR3 length: 14; D gene: .; J gene: TRBJ1-4; clone size: .
CDR3 DNA: TGTGCCAGCAGTGAATTGGGACCTTATCAGCCCCAGCATTTT; CDR3 protein: CASSELGPYQPQHF; V gene: TRBV6-1; CDR3 length: 14; D gene: .; J gene: TRBJ1-5; clone size: .
CDR3 DNA: TGTGCCAGCTCACCAATTTCAGGGGGCTTATCTGGGGCCAACGTCCTGACTTTC; CDR3 protein: CASSPISGGLSGANVLTF; V gene: TRBV18; CDR3 length: 18; D gene: TRBD1; J gene: TRBJ2-6; clone size: .
CDR3 DNA: TGTGCCAGCAGCCAAGATCTCCGGCCCCAATACGAGCAGTACTTC; CDR3 protein: CASSQDLRPQYEQYF; V gene: TRBV3-1/TRBV3-2; CDR3 length: 15; D gene: .; J gene: TRBJ2-7; clone size: .
CDR3 DNA: TGTGCTAGTGGTTCCCGGCCGGGTGGGCGGGGTGTTACCCAGTACTTC; CDR3 protein: CASGSRPGGRGVTQYF; V gene: TRBV12-5; CDR3 length: 16; D gene: .; J gene: TRBJ2-5; clone size: .
CDR3 DNA: TGTGCCAGCATGTATTATGGGAACACCGGGGAGCTGTTTTTT; CDR3 protein: CASMYYGNTGELFF; V gene: TRBV2; CDR3 length: 14; D gene: .; J gene: TRBJ2-2; clone size: .
CDR3 DNA: TGCGCCAGCAGCCAAGATCCTGGCAGTTCCTACGAGCAGTACTTC; CDR3 protein: CASSQDPGSSYEQYF; V gene: TRBV4-3; CDR3 length: 15; D gene: .; J gene: TRBJ2-7; clone size: .
CDR3 DNA: TGCAGCGTTGATGGACTAGCGGGGGGGGACCAAGAGACCCAGTACTTC; CDR3 protein: CSVDGLAGGDQETQYF; V gene: TRBV29-1; CDR3 length: 16; D gene: TRBD2; J gene: TRBJ2-5; clone size: .
CDR3 DNA: TGTGCCAGCTCACCAACGCCAGAGTACGGCTACACCTTC; CDR3 protein: CASSPTPEYGYTF; V gene: TRBV18; CDR3 length: 13; D gene: .; J gene: TRBJ1-2; clone size: .
CDR3 DNA: TGTGCCAGCAGTTCTGAACTCGGGACCCAGTACTTC; CDR3 protein: CASSSELGTQYF; V gene: TRBV2; CDR3 length: 12; D gene: .; J gene: TRBJ2-5; clone size: .
CDR3 DNA: TGTGCCAGCAGCCCCCGGGGTTCGGAGACCCAGTACTTC; CDR3 protein: CASSPRGSETQYF; V gene: TRBV9; CDR3 length: 13; D gene: .; J gene: TRBJ2-5; clone size: .
CDR3 DNA: TGTGCCAGCAGACGTACACCAAACTATGGCTACACCTTC; CDR3 protein: CASRRTPNYGYTF; V gene: TRBV12-3/TRBV12-4; CDR3 length: 13; D gene: .; J gene: TRBJ1-2; clone size: once
CDR3 DNA: TGTGCCAGCAGCTTAGATCTGTTTGGGACTAGCAATGAGCAGTTCTTC; CDR3 protein: CASSLDLFGTSNEQFF; V gene: TRBV11-2; CDR3 length: 16; D gene: TRBD2; J gene: TRBJ2-1; clone size: .
CDR3 DNA: TGTGCCAGCAGCGACAGGGGGCCGGCTTACGAGCAGTACTTC; CDR3 protein: CASSDRGPAYEQYF; V gene: TRBV28; CDR3 length: 14; D gene: TRBD1; J gene: TRBJ2-7; clone size: .
CDR3 DNA: TGTGCCAGTAGTATAGACGGATTTAATGGCTACACCTTC; CDR3 protein: CASSIDGFNGYTF; V gene: TRBV19; CDR3 length: 13; D gene: .; J gene: TRBJ1-2; clone size: .
CDR3 DNA: TGTGCCAGCAGCTTATTCCCGGGGGCTGAAGCTTTCTTT; CDR3 protein: CASSLFPGAEAFF; V gene: TRBV7-2; CDR3 length: 13; D gene: .; J gene: TRBJ1-1; clone size: .
CDR3 DNA: TGCAGCGTTGGGGACACCGAAAAACTGTTTTTT; CDR3 protein: CSVGDTEKLFF; V gene: TRBV29-1; CDR3 length: 11; D gene: .; J gene: TRBJ1-4; clone size: .
CDR3 DNA: TGTGCCAGCAGCGGGGACAGGACAGACTACGAGCAGTACTTC; CDR3 protein: CASSGDRTDYEQYF; V gene: TRBV9; CDR3 length: 14; D gene: TRBD1; J gene: TRBJ2-7; clone size: few
CDR3 DNA: TGTGCCACCAGCAGAGATATCGGGGGAGAGACCCAGTACTTC; CDR3 protein: CATSRDIGGETQYF; V gene: TRBV15; CDR3 length: 14; D gene: .; J gene: TRBJ2-5; clone size: .
CDR3 DNA: TGTGCCAGCAGTTGGGTGGGCAGGGGATCCGCCACTGAAGCTTTCTTT; CDR3 protein: CASSWVGRGSATEAFF; V gene: TRBV6-5; CDR3 length: 16; D gene: .; J gene: TRBJ1-1; clone size: .
CDR3 DNA: TGTGCCAGCAGTGAAATCGGGCCCGCCCAGCATTTT; CDR3 protein: CASSEIGPAQHF; V gene: TRBV2; CDR3 length: 12; D gene: .; J gene: TRBJ1-5; clone size: .
CDR3 DNA: TGTGCCACCAGCAGAGATCCGGGGGGGAGCTACAATGAGCAGTTCTTC; CDR3 protein: CATSRDPGGSYNEQFF; V gene: TRBV15; CDR3 length: 16; D gene: TRBD2; J gene: TRBJ2-1; clone size: .
CDR3 DNA: TGTGCCAGCAACGACAGGGGGAACACTGAAGCTTTCTTT; CDR3 protein: CASNDRGNTEAFF; V gene: TRBV2; CDR3 length: 13; D gene: TRBD1; J gene: TRBJ1-1; clone size: .
CDR3 DNA: TGTGCCAGTAGTGGGACCTTCAGAGATACGCAGTATTTT; CDR3 protein: CASSGTFRDTQYF; V gene: TRBV19; CDR3 length: 13; D gene: .; J gene: TRBJ2-3; clone size: once
CDR3 DNA: TGCAGTGCTTACATTGGGGAGACCCAGTACTTC; CDR3 protein: CSAYIGETQYF; V gene: TRBV20-1; CDR3 length: 11; D gene: .; J gene: TRBJ2-5; clone size: .
CDR3 DNA: TGTGCCAGCAGGTGGACAGGGGGCACTGAAGCTTTCTTT; CDR3 protein: CASRWTGGTEAFF; V gene: TRBV12-3/TRBV12-4; CDR3 length: 13; D gene: TRBD1; J gene: TRBJ1-1; clone size: .
CDR3 DNA: TGTGCCAGCAGGCCAGGGGGCACTGAAGCTTTCTTT; CDR3 protein: CASRPGGTEAFF; V gene: TRBV6-6; CDR3 length: 12; D gene: TRBD1; J gene: TRBJ1-1; clone size: .
CDR3 DNA: TGTGCCAGCAGCGAGTCCCGGGACAGGGGGCTGCAAGAGACCCAGTACTTC; CDR3 protein: CASSESRDRGLQETQYF; V gene: TRBV11-3; CDR3 length: 17; D gene: TRBD1; J gene: TRBJ2-5; clone size: .
CDR3 DNA: TGCAGCGTTAGACCCGGGGGCCGCATTGAAAAACTGTTTTTT; CDR3 protein: CSVRPGGRIEKLFF; V gene: TRBV29-1; CDR3 length: 14; D gene: .; J gene: TRBJ1-4; clone size: .
CDR3 DNA: TGTGCCAGCAGGTCAGGAAACACTCAGCCCCAGCATTTT; CDR3 protein: CASRSGNTQPQHF; V gene: TRBV6-5; CDR3 length: 13; D gene: .; J gene: TRBJ1-5; clone size: .